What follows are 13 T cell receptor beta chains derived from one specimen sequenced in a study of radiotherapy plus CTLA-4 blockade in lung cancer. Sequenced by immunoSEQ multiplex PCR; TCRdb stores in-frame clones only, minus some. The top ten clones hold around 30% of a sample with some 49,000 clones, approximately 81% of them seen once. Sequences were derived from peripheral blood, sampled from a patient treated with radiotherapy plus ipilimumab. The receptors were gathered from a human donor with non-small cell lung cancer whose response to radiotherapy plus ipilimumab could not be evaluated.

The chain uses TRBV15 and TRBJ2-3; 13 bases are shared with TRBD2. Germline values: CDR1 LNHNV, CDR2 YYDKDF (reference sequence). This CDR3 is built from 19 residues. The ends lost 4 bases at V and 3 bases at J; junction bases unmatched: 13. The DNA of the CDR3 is TGTGCCACCAGCACCGGATTGAACCCGACTAGCGGGAGGACAGATACGCAGTATTTT. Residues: CATSTGLNPTSGRTDTQYF.

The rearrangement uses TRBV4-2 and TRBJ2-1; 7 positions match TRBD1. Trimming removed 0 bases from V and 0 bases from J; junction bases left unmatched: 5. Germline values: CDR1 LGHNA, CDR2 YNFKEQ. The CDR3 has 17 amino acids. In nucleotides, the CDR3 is TGTGCCAGCAGCCAAGAAATTGGGGACAGCTCCTACAATGAGCAGTTCTTC. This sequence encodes CASSQEIGDSSYNEQFF.

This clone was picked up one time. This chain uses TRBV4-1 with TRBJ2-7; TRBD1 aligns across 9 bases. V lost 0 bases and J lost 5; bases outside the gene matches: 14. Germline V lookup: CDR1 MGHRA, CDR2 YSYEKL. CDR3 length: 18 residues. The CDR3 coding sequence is TGCGCCAGCAGCCAAGATCTCTCTGACAGGGGGTATTCCCACGAGCAGTACTTC. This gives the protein CASSQDLSDRGYSHEQYF.

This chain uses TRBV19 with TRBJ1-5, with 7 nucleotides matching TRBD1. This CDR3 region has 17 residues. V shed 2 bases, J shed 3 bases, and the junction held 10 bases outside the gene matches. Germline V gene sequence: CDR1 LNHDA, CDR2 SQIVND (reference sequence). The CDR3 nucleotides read TGTGCCAGTAGTATATCTCGAGCCACAGGGGTCAATCAGCCCCAGCATTTT. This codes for CASSISRATGVNQPQHF.

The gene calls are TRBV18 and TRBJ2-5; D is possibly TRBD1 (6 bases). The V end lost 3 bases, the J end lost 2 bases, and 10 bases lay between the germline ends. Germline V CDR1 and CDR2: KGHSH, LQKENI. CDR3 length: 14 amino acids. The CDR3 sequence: CASSPTGYQETQYF. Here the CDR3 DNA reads TGTGCCAGCTCACCCACAGGGTATCAAGAGACCCAGTACTTC.

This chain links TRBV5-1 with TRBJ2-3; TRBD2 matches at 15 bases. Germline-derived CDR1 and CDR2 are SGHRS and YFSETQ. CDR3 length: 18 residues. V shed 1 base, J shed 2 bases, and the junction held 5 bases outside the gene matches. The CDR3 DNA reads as TGCGCCAGCAGCTTGAAAGGGACTAGCGGGAGGTTCACAGATACGCAGTATTTT. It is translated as CASSLKGTSGRFTDTQYF.

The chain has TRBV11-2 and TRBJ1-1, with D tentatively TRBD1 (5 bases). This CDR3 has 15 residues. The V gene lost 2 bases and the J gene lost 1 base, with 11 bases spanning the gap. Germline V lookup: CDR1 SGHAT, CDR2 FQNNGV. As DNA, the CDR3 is TGTGCCAGCAGCTTATCAGCGACAGAGAACACTGAAGCTTTCTTT. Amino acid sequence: CASSLSATENTEAFF.

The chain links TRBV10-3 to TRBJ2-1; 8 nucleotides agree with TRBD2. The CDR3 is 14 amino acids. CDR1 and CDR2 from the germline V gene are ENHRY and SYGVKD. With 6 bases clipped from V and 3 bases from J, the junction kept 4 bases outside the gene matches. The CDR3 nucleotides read TGTGCCATCAGGAGCGGGAGTATCTACAATGAGCAGTTCTTC. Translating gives CAIRSGSIYNEQFF.

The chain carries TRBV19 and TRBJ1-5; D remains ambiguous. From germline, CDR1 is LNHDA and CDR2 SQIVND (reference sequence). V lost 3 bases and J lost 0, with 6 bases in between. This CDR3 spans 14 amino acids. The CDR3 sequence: CASSISDSNQPQHF. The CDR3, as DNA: TGTGCCAGTAGTATTTCAGATAGCAATCAGCCCCAGCATTTT.

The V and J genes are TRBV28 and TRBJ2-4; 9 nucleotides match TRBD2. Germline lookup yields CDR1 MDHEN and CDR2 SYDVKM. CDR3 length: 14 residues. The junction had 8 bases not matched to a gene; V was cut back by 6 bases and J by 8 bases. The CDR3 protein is CASSLSGSSHIQYF. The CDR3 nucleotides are TGTGCCAGCAGCCTTAGCGGGAGCAGTCACATTCAGTACTTC. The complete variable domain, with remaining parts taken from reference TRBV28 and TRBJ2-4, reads DVKVTQSSRYLVKRTGEKVFLECVQDMDHENMFWYRQDPGLGLRLIYFSYDVKMKEKGDIPEGYSVSREKKERFSLILESASTNQTSMYLCASSLSGSSHIQYFGAGTRLSVL.

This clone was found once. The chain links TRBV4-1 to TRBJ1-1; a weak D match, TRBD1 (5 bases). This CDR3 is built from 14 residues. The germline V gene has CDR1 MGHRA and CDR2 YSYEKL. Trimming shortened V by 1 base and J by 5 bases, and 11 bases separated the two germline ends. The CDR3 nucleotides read TGCGCCAGCAGCCAAGCTACTGGGGCAACTGAAGCTTTCTTT. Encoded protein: CASSQATGATEAFF.

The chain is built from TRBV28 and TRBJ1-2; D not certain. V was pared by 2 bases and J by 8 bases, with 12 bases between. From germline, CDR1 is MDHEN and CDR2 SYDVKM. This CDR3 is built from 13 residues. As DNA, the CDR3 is TGTGCCAGCAGTTTAAGCGTCGGAGGCGGCTACACCTTC. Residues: CASSLSVGGGYTF.

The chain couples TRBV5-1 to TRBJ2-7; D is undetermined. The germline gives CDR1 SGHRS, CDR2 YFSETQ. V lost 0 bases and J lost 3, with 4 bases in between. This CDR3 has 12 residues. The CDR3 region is CASSLDRYEQYF. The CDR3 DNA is TGCGCCAGCAGCTTGGATCGCTACGAGCAGTACTTC.